This entry lists 5 T cell receptor beta chains sequenced from one sample in a study of shared clonotypes between healthy human individuals. TCRdb keeps only in-frame clones here, not all; method: immunoSEQ multiplex PCR. The sample has some 2,500,000 clones, 85% to 95% seen once. Sequencing was performed on naive CD4+ T cells from PBMCs. Subset noted: CD45RA+ positively selected. These receptors were taken from a man younger than 35 in good health. Some clones in this sample may be carry-over from other donors' samples.

The V call is TRBV7-8, the J call TRBJ2-2; maybe TRBD1 (6 bases). This CDR3 contains 13 residues. Trimming shortened V by 5 bases and J by 7 bases, and 11 bases separated the two germline ends. From germline, CDR1 is SGHVS and CDR2 FQNEAQ. CDR3 bases: TGTGCCAGCAGCATACAGGGACGCGGGGAGCTGTTTTTT. It yields the protein CASSIQGRGELFF.

This clone appeared once. The chain links TRBV5-1 to TRBJ2-5, with TRBD2 identical over 9 bases. Gene TRBJ2-7 matches the end of the DNA better, so the J call may be wrong. Germline CDR1 is SGHRS and CDR2 is YFSETQ. This CDR3 has 16 amino acids. CDR3 loop: CASSSSQGLAGNEQYF. The CDR3 DNA is TGCGCCAGCAGCTCCTCCCAAGGGCTAGCGGGAAACGAGCAGTACTTC.

The gene calls are TRBV6-4 and TRBJ2-1; perhaps D is TRBD1 or TRBD2 (5 bases each). The CDR3 runs 16 residues. Per germline, CDR1 MRHNA and CDR2 SNTAGT. Between the trimmed V and J ends, which lost 3 bases and 0 bases, there was a span of 12 bases. The CDR3 spells CASSDGGKGSYNEQFF. Here the CDR3 DNA reads TGTGCCAGCAGTGATGGGGGAAAGGGCTCCTACAATGAGCAGTTCTTC.

The genes are TRBV5-1 and TRBJ2-7, with 10 positions matching TRBD1. Looked up from germline, CDR1 is SGHRS and CDR2 is YFSETQ. The CDR3 extends over 14 amino acids. Trimming took 3 bases from V and 3 from J; bases not matched to a gene: 3. CDR3 sequence (DNA): TGCGCCAGCAGCTGGGGACAGGGGAACTACGAGCAGTACTTC. Protein product: CASSWGQGNYEQYF.

V usage is TRBV7-3 and J usage is TRBJ2-1, with D perhaps matching TRBD2 (7 bases). The CDR3 loop spans 17 amino acids. Germline values: CDR1 SGHTA, CDR2 FQGTGA. V was cut by 2 bases and J by 4 bases, with 18 bases left in between. The CDR3 spells CASSLGRGSGRYNEQFF. The CDR3 nucleotides are TGTGCCAGCAGCTTAGGGAGGGGGAGCGGAAGGTACAATGAGCAGTTCTTC.